This record concerns one TCR beta chain sequence. Its antigen is currently unknown. The people who gave samples were healthy Caucasians from Russia, aged about 6 to 100. This specimen belongs to a study of blood T cells in healthy people across ages. Looking at the study overall: The capture of about one barcoded beta molecule per two T cells was achieved by template switching. General observations from the study: A conclusive naive versus antigen-experienced comparison was prevented by the unsorted PBMCs. The diversity estimates, figures obtained from one million T cells, were considered underestimates.

Sample-barcoded 5' priming and a J-beta primer mix drove a second PCR of about 6 to 12 cycles. TCRdb re-called the 5' RACE reads through MiXCR, storing one row per CDR3 protein. The data show roughly 930,000 distinct CDR3 sequences, around 48% seen once. Sequencing was performed on blood. This sequence originates from a man younger than 45 in good health.

CDR3 protein: CASNPGRNTDTQYF. Written as DNA, the CDR3 is TGTGCCAGCAATCCGGGACGGAACACAGATACGCAGTATTTT. The chain joins TRBV6-5 to TRBJ2-3; the D gene could be TRBD1 or TRBD2 (5 bases each). V was clipped by 7 bases and J by 2 bases, with 13 bases between them. CDR3 length: 14 residues. The germline gives CDR1 MNHEY, CDR2 SVGAGI.